Each of the 18 T cell receptor beta chains below was sequenced from the same sample in a study of shared clonotypes between healthy human individuals. The protocol was immunoSEQ multiplex PCR, while the TCRdb copy is restricted to in-frame clones and leaves out a portion. The sample yields around 1.9 million clones, approximately 92% seen once. Selected positively for CCR7 and CD45RO-negative, naive CD8 cells excluded terminally differentiated effector memory CD45RA+ cells. Sequencing was carried out using naive CD8+ T cells from PBMCs. The receptor source for this set is a man between 18 and 29 years old in good health. Some clones in this sample may be carry-over from other donors' samples.

A single count supports this clone. Other DNA sequences within the sample encode an identical CDR3. The chain carries TRBV27 and TRBJ2-7; D perhaps matches TRBD1 (5 bases). V lost 6 bases to trimming and J lost 5 bases, with 20 bases between them. This CDR3 comprises 15 residues. CDR1 and CDR2 (germline): MNHEY, SMNVEV (reference sequence). The CDR3 region is CASRRIGGSGNEQYF. The CDR3, as DNA: TGTGCCAGCAGACGTATCGGCGGTTCAGGGAACGAGCAGTACTTC.

The chain recombines TRBV7-9 with TRBJ2-5, with no clear D. Trimming removed 5 bases at V and 3 bases at J, with 19 bases between. CDR3 length: 16 residues. The germline gives CDR1 SEHNR, CDR2 FQNEAQ (reference sequence). CDR3 loop: CASSPPEERPEETQYF. CDR3 nucleotides: TGTGCCAGCAGCCCCCCCGAGGAAAGGCCAGAAGAGACCCAGTACTTC.

This clone was detected only once. This chain uses TRBV19 with TRBJ2-2; the D gene is possibly TRBD2 (6 bases). The CDR3 consists of 14 residues. Germline values: CDR1 LNHDA, CDR2 SQIVND (reference sequence). The V end was cut by 9 bases, the J end by 6 bases, with 17 bases between. This CDR3 is CASSGTGGPGELFF. CDR3 nucleotides: TGTGCCAGCTCCGGGACTGGAGGGCCCGGGGAGCTGTTTTTT.

The chain combines TRBV28 with TRBJ1-1; D not resolved. From germline, CDR1 is MDHEN and CDR2 SYDVKM. The CDR3 is 15 residues long. Between the trimmed V and J ends, which lost 1 base and 4 bases, there was a span of 13 bases. The CDR3 DNA follows: TGTGCCAGCAGTTTATTGGCGGACCGGACCACTGAAGCTTTCTTT. Protein product: CASSLLADRTTEAFF.

Note on this clone: Other DNA sequences in this sample translate to the same CDR3. The chain is built from TRBV5-1 and TRBJ2-7; D is ambiguous. V lost 0 bases to trimming and J lost 2 bases, with 9 bases between them. The germline CDR1 and CDR2 sequences are SGHRS and YFSETQ. The CDR3 loop spans 14 amino acids. The CDR3 DNA reads as TGCGCCAGCAGCTTGGTCGGTAGAACCTACGAGCAGTACTTC. Translating it yields CASSLVGRTYEQYF.

The chain links TRBV14 to TRBJ2-1, with 11 bases fitting TRBD2. The trim removed 4 bases at V and 7 bases at J, leaving 6 bases unmatched. Germline assignment: CDR1 SGHDN and CDR2 FVKESK. The CDR3 is 15 amino acids. CDR3 sequence: CASSPTSGSRNEQFF. The CDR3 nucleotides are TGTGCCAGCAGCCCTACTAGCGGGAGTCGAAATGAGCAGTTCTTC.

This chain connects TRBV5-6 to TRBJ2-1; 9 bases match TRBD2. This CDR3 contains 15 residues. The germline V gene has CDR1 SGHDT and CDR2 YYEEEE. Germline trimming cut 3 bases from V and 8 bases from J; bases unmatched to any gene: 9. CDR3 DNA sequence: TGTGCCAGCAGCTCCTCCGGCGGGGGGGGCTATGAGCAGTTCTTC. Protein product: CASSSSGGGGYEQFF.

The V and J genes are TRBV6-1 and TRBJ1-2; D is perhaps TRBD1 (6 bases). CDR3 length equals 13 residues. From germline, CDR1 is MNHNS and CDR2 SASEGT. Between the trimmed V and J ends, which lost 2 bases and 4 bases, there was a span of 8 bases. The CDR3 DNA follows: TGTGCCAGCAGTGAAATAGGGGGCTATGGCTACACCTTC. Protein product: CASSEIGGYGYTF.

This clone was seen a few times. The chain is built from TRBV7-3 and TRBJ2-1; 8 bases are a match to TRBD1. There are 12 residues in the CDR3. With V trimmed by 4 bases and J by 8 bases, 1 base remained unmatched. CDR1 and CDR2 from the germline V gene are SGHTA and FQGTGA. The CDR3 bases are TGTGCCAGCAGCTACAGGGGGGATGAGCAGTTCTTC. Residues: CASSYRGDEQFF.

As to this clone: At the DNA level, this CDR3 is encoded by other sequences in the same sample as well. The chain uses TRBV11-3 and TRBJ2-7; unclear D gene. The germline V gene encodes CDR1 SGHNT and CDR2 YENEEA. This CDR3 is 13 amino acids long. V dropped 3 bases and J dropped 0 bases, with 6 bases sitting between them. The CDR3 sequence: CASSFGGSYEQYF. The DNA of the CDR3 is TGTGCCAGCAGCTTCGGTGGCTCCTACGAGCAGTACTTC.

This clone was seen a single time. The chain recombines TRBV10-3 with TRBJ1-2, with no clear D. Trimming removed 0 bases at V and 5 bases at J, with 22 bases between. This CDR3 is built from 18 residues. The germline V gene encodes CDR1 ENHRY and CDR2 SYGVKD. The CDR3 coding sequence is TGTGCCATCAGTGAGTCAAACGGCCGCCTGTTCCTCGAGTATGGCTACACCTTC. Translation: CAISESNGRLFLEYGYTF.

Only one count was recorded for this clone. The chain is built from TRBV30 and TRBJ2-7, with D unclear. Looked up from germline, CDR1 is GTSNPN and CDR2 is SVGIG (reference sequence). V was trimmed by 3 bases and J by 4 bases, leaving 10 bases between them. The CDR3 is 12 residues long. The CDR3: CAWSLLGYEQYF. Here the CDR3 DNA reads TGTGCCTGGAGCCTGCTCGGTTACGAGCAGTACTTC.

The rearrangement links TRBV29-1 to TRBJ2-1; D remains ambiguous. The length of the CDR3 is 13 residues. The V end was cut by 7 bases, the J end by 1 base, with 11 bases between. Germline CDR1 is SQVTM and CDR2 is ANQGSEA. This CDR3 reads CSARVRSYNEQFF. The CDR3 DNA follows: TGCAGCGCTAGAGTTAGGTCCTACAATGAGCAGTTCTTC.

This chain connects TRBV4-2 to TRBJ1-1, with D hard to call. V was clipped by 0 bases and J by 0 bases, with 11 bases between them. The CDR3 spans 16 residues. Germline CDR1 is LGHNA and CDR2 is YNFKEQ. The CDR3 DNA reads TGTGCCAGCAGCCAAGACCGGTCACCTCTGAACACTGAAGCTTTCTTT. It encodes CASSQDRSPLNTEAFF.

The chain recombines TRBV10-3 with TRBJ1-1; a weak D match, TRBD1 (6 bases). In germline, CDR1 is ENHRY, CDR2 SYGVKD. The CDR3 length is 13 residues. The V end lost 7 bases, the J end lost 3 bases, and 12 bases lay between the germline ends. The CDR3 is CAITPDSDTEAFF. The CDR3 DNA follows: TGTGCCATCACGCCGGACAGTGACACTGAAGCTTTCTTT.

The chain joins TRBV2 to TRBJ2-7; tentatively, D is TRBD2 (6 bases). This CDR3 region has 17 residues. Germline CDR1 and CDR2: SNHLY and FYNNEI. Trimming cost V 6 bases and J 0 bases, with 21 bases left between them. DNA for the CDR3: TGTGCCAGCAGGGACCGGGCGGGGACGCCAAGCTCCTACGAGCAGTACTTC. Protein: CASRDRAGTPSSYEQYF. The whole variable domain, remainder taken from reference TRBV2 and TRBJ2-7, is EPEVTQTPSHQVTQMGQEVILRCVPISNHLYFYWYRQILGQKVEFLVSFYNNEISEKSEIFDDQFSVERPDGSNFTLKIRSTKLEDSAMYFCASRDRAGTPSSYEQYFGPGTRLTVT.

The V and J genes are TRBV19 and TRBJ1-2; 9 nucleotides match TRBD1. CDR1 and CDR2 (germline): LNHDA, SQIVND (reference sequence). J was trimmed by 4 bases and V by 5 bases; bases with no gene match: 5. The CDR3 covers 14 residues. The CDR3 loop reads CASSPGTGPYGYTF. CDR3 DNA: TGTGCCAGTAGTCCCGGGACAGGGCCCTATGGCTACACCTTC.

The rearrangement links TRBV6-1 to TRBJ1-2; a weak D match, TRBD1 (5 bases). The germline V gene encodes CDR1 MNHNS and CDR2 SASEGT. CDR3 length: 13 amino acids. Trimming shortened V by 3 bases and J by 2 bases, and 7 bases separated the two germline ends. CDR3 in DNA: TGTGCCAGCAGTGATAAGGGGAACTATGGCTACACCTTC. Its protein product is CASSDKGNYGYTF.